This TCR beta chain was obtained from a study of blood T cell repertoires in COVID-19. Study-level information: The United States, Italy and Spain were the sources of the acute and convalescent COVID-19 samples.

Only in-frame clones appear in the TCRdb table, and some are missing; sequencing was by immunoSEQ multiplex PCR. The sample shows approximately 60,000 clones, 75% to 90% of them seen only once. The source material was peripheral blood. The source is a man older than 75 with acute or convalescent COVID-19.

The CDR3 loop is CASSLGRGRNNEQFF. CDR3 in DNA: TGCGCCAGCAGCCTCGGCAGGGGGCGAAACAATGAGCAGTTCTTC. This chain uses TRBV4-1 with TRBJ2-1, with 8 bases matching TRBD1. CDR3 length: 15 amino acids. Trimming cost V 4 bases and J 5 bases; bases outside gene matches: 7. Germline V gene sequence: CDR1 MGHRA, CDR2 YSYEKL.